These 29 T cell receptor beta chains originate from one sample sequenced in a study of T cells in Graves' hyperthyroidism and ophthalmopathy. Amplified TCR beta CDR3 regions derived from RNA transcripts. The HTBI primer set served for first-round RT-PCR of the TCR CDR3. Via MiXCR, TCRdb re-called the multiplex PCR reads, giving one row per CDR3 protein. Among fewer than 650,000 distinct CDR3 sequences listed, over 45% were seen once. Sequenced: peripheral blood or thyroid tissue (not recorded which). The receptors come from an adult woman with Graves' disease, either hyperthyroidism or ophthalmopathy (not recorded which).

J is TRBJ1-6 and V is TRBV10-1; D may be TRBD1 (5 bases). V was shortened by 6 bases and J by 9 bases, with 12 bases between the two germline ends. Germline CDR1 is WNHNN and CDR2 is SYGVQD (reference sequence). CDR3 length: 13 residues. CDR3 region: CASRAGFSSPLHF. In nucleotides, the CDR3 is TGCGCCAGCAGGGCAGGGTTTTCTTCACCCCTCCACTTT.

This clonotype appeared a few times. The chain has TRBV20-1 and TRBJ1-2, with D possibly being TRBD1 (6 bases). The germline V gene has CDR1 DFQATT and CDR2 SNEGSKA (reference sequence). CDR3 length: 16 residues. Trimming cost V 5 bases and J 6 bases, with 25 bases left between them. CDR3 DNA: TGCAGTGCTGACCCCCGGGACACTTCCGGGGACGATGGCTACACCTTC. Its translation is CSADPRDTSGDDGYTF.

This chain joins TRBV12-3 or TRBV12-4 and TRBJ1-2; a possible D gene is TRBD1 (5 bases). The V end lost 8 bases, the J end lost 7 bases, and 17 bases lay between the germline ends. The CDR3 is made up of 13 amino acids. In nucleotides, the CDR3 is TGTGCCAGCGGGGACGGATCCCCAAGTGGCTACACCTTC. Its protein product is CASGDGSPSGYTF.

J is TRBJ1-5 and V is TRBV25-1, with a weak D call TRBD1 (5 bases). Trimming took off 6 bases at V and 2 bases at J, with 14 bases between the two ends. CDR1 MGHDK and CDR2 SYGVNS come from the germline V gene. This CDR3 has 15 amino acids. CDR3 DNA: TGTGCCAGCAGCCCTCAGGGAGTTGGCAATCAGCCCCAGCATTTT. Translating it yields CASSPQGVGNQPQHF.

This clonotype was counted ten times or more. The rearrangement uses TRBV20-1 and TRBJ1-2; 7 bases fit TRBD1. The CDR3 sequence is 14 residues long. Germline CDR1 reads DFQATT; CDR2 reads SNEGSKA (reference sequence). Trimming removed 3 bases from V and 3 bases from J; junction bases left unmatched: 7. In DNA form, the CDR3 reads TGCAGTGCTAGGGAGGGGGCCCCGGACTATGGCTACACCTTC. Amino acids: CSAREGAPDYGYTF.

The chain has TRBV5-1 and TRBJ2-5; the match to TRBD2 covers 11 bases. Germline V gene data show CDR1 as SGHRS and CDR2 as YFSETQ. The CDR3 consists of 18 residues. J lost 5 bases, V lost 2 bases, and 14 bases had no gene match. CDR3 residues: CASSLTSGRDTGGETQYF. The DNA of the CDR3 is TGCGCCAGCAGCTTAACTAGCGGGAGAGACACCGGGGGGGAGACCCAGTACTTC.

At least ten counts were recorded for this clonotype. The V gene is TRBV7-6, the J gene TRBJ2-5, with D perhaps TRBD2 (6 bases). Trimming removed 4 bases from V and 5 bases from J, with 11 bases in between. This CDR3 has 13 residues. The germline gives CDR1 SGHVS, CDR2 FNYEAQ. As DNA, the CDR3 is TGTGCCAGCAGCTCCCGACTAGGGGAGACCCAGTACTTC. It specifies CASSSRLGETQYF.

This clonotype was picked up a small number of times. The rearrangement links TRBV7-2 to TRBJ1-4, with 8 bases that match TRBD1. From germline, CDR1 is SGHTA and CDR2 FQGNSA. There are 11 residues in the CDR3. V was pared by 4 bases and J by 13 bases, with 2 bases of the junction left unmatched. CDR3 in amino acids: CASSSDRALFF. CDR3 DNA: TGTGCCAGCAGCTCGGACAGGGCACTGTTTTTT.

With respect to this clonotype: A junction boundary mismatches the germline segment, possibly from a read error. The CDR3 DNA follows: TGTGCCAGCATAGCGAATGTACAAGAGGCCCAGTACTTC. It yields the protein CASIANVQEAQYF. The chain couples TRBV28 to TRBJ2-5; D may be TRBD2 (5 bases). Germline loops: CDR1 MDHEN, CDR2 SYDVKM. This CDR3 is 13 amino acids long.

The chain recombines TRBV20-1 with TRBJ2-7; 7 bases match TRBD1. Germline lookup yields CDR1 DFQATT and CDR2 SNEGSKA (reference sequence). V was clipped by 2 bases and J by 6 bases; unmatched bases: 7. The CDR3 loop spans 13 amino acids. The CDR3 sequence: CSARLRGQAEQYF. The CDR3 bases are TGCAGTGCTAGATTGAGGGGGCAGGCCGAGCAGTACTTC.

In this sample, this clonotype turned up once. V usage is TRBV29-1 and J usage is TRBJ2-2, with D perhaps TRBD2 (6 bases). With 6 bases removed from V and 6 bases from J, the gap between germline ends came to 17 bases. The CDR3 spans 14 residues. From germline, CDR1 is SQVTM and CDR2 ANQGSEA. The CDR3 sequence is CSVGGEAVSGELFF. The CDR3 nucleotides are TGCAGCGTAGGTGGGGAGGCGGTATCCGGGGAGCTGTTTTTT.

This chain connects TRBV7-3 to TRBJ1-1, with 10 bases identical to TRBD1. V dropped 6 bases and J dropped 5; count of bases not matched to a gene: 15. CDR3 length: 17 residues. Looked up from germline, CDR1 is SGHTA and CDR2 is FQGTGA. The CDR3 nucleotides are TGTGCCAGCAGTTCCGGGACAGGGGTTGTATCGGGGACTGAAGCTTTCTTT. It yields the protein CASSSGTGVVSGTEAFF.

This clonotype was seen only a few times. This sequence joins TRBV7-2 and TRBJ2-7, with 8 positions matching TRBD1. After removal of 5 bases from V and 1 base from J, the junction contained 7 bases not matched to a gene. Germline-derived CDR1 and CDR2 are SGHTA and FQGNSA. The CDR3 covers 15 residues. The CDR3 nucleotides read TGTGCCAGCAGCGGGCGGACAGGGTGGTCCTACGAGCAGTACTTC. Encoded protein: CASSGRTGWSYEQYF.

This clonotype showed up many times. The rearrangement joins TRBV6-1 to TRBJ2-5; 9 positions agree with TRBD2. The CDR3 has 16 amino acids. Trimming at V came to 6 bases and at J to 5 bases, leaving 13 bases not matched to a gene. In germline, CDR1 is MNHNS, CDR2 SASEGT. This CDR3 reads CASRGVAGVWGETQYF. CDR3 bases: TGTGCCAGCAGGGGGGTAGCGGGAGTTTGGGGGGAGACCCAGTACTTC.

CDR3 amino acids: CASSGTQGGYTF. CDR3 coding DNA: TGCGCCAGCAGTGGGACTCAGGGTGGCTACACCTTC. This chain joins TRBV10-2 and TRBJ1-2; maybe TRBD1 (5 bases). Germline-derived CDR1 and CDR2 are WSHSY and SAAADI. The CDR3 runs to 12 residues. Trimming left V 4 bases short and J 7 bases short, with 10 bases between.

This chain uses TRBV20-1 with TRBJ1-6; 9 bases map to TRBD1. The CDR3 loop spans 15 amino acids. V lost 6 bases, J lost 8 bases, and 11 bases stayed unmatched. Germline-derived CDR1 and CDR2 are DFQATT and SNEGSKA (reference sequence). The CDR3 nucleotides read TGCAGTGCCGTCATATGGGACAGGGAGGATTCACCCCTCCACTTT. This encodes CSAVIWDREDSPLHF.

Many counts were recorded for this clonotype. V is TRBV6-1 and J is TRBJ1-6; no clear D. The CDR3 spans 13 residues. The V gene lost 2 bases and the J gene lost 10 bases, with 9 bases spanning the gap. The germline gives CDR1 MNHNS, CDR2 SASEGT. The CDR3 reads CASSEHTGSPLHF. The CDR3 region has the DNA TGTGCCAGCAGTGAACACACTGGATCACCCCTCCACTTT.

This clonotype was counted ten times or more. The chain employs TRBV6-5 and TRBJ1-1; D not certain. Germline V gene sequence: CDR1 MNHEY, CDR2 SVGAGI. The CDR3 extends over 16 amino acids. V lost 0 bases to trimming and J lost 0 bases, with 11 bases between them. The chain's CDR3 is CASSYSPRAVNTEAFF. The CDR3 region has the DNA TGTGCCAGCAGTTACTCCCCACGGGCCGTGAACACTGAAGCTTTCTTT.

The chain recombines TRBV7-2 with TRBJ1-2; D perhaps matches TRBD1 (5 bases). Trimming removed 3 bases at V and 6 bases at J, with 11 bases between. CDR3 length equals 13 residues. Germline loops: CDR1 SGHTA, CDR2 FQGNSA. The CDR3 DNA follows: TGTGCCAGCAGCTTTGGGGGAGGGGATGGCTACACCTTC. It translates to CASSFGGGDGYTF.

This clonotype was seen repeatedly, ten times or more. Here the CDR3 DNA reads TGCAGTGCCCTGACTAGCGGGAGAGTCCCCTACGAGCAGTACTTC. This sequence encodes CSALTSGRVPYEQYF. The rearrangement joins TRBV20-1 to TRBJ2-7, with 12 bases fitting TRBD2. This CDR3 has 15 residues. Losses at the gene ends were 6 bases for V and 2 bases for J; bases not matched to a gene: 8. Germline CDR1 DFQATT, CDR2 SNEGSKA (reference sequence).

The chain uses TRBV20-1 and TRBJ1-1; the match to TRBD1 covers 9 bases. J was trimmed by 2 bases and V by 5 bases; bases with no gene match: 6. This CDR3 has 14 residues. Germline V gives CDR1 DFQATT, CDR2 SNEGSKA (reference sequence). The CDR3 bases are TGCAGTGCTCCGTTGGACAGGGGAAACACTGAAGCTTTCTTT. Encoded protein: CSAPLDRGNTEAFF.

This clonotype has just a few counts. This chain connects TRBV7-9 to TRBJ2-7; TRBD1 is a possible D gene (6 bases). The V gene's germline CDR1 is SEHNR and CDR2 FQNEAQ (reference sequence). V dropped 7 bases and J dropped 2 bases, with 12 bases sitting between them. CDR3 length: 13 amino acids. The CDR3 DNA reads TGTGCCAGCACGCAGGGGCGACCCTACGAGCAGTACTTC. It is translated as CASTQGRPYEQYF.

The J gene is TRBJ2-7, the V gene TRBV29-1; 7 positions agree with TRBD1. The J segment lost 4 bases and the V segment lost 1 base, leaving 7 bases of the junction unmatched. Per the germline V gene, CDR1 is SQVTM and CDR2 is ANQGSEA. CDR3 length equals 14 residues. The DNA for the CDR3 is TGCAGCGTTGAAGGGGGGACAGTAGGATACGAGCAGTACTTC. As protein: CSVEGGTVGYEQYF.

The table lists this clonotype with a few counts. The rearrangement uses TRBV29-1 and TRBJ1-3, with TRBD1 as a possible D gene (5 bases). The CDR3 is 13 residues long. Trimming stripped 3 bases from V and 7 bases from J, with 13 bases between. Germline V gene sequence: CDR1 SQVTM, CDR2 ANQGSEA. The CDR3 loop reads CSVDEKEGNTIYF. CDR3 coding DNA: TGCAGCGTTGACGAAAAGGAGGGGAACACCATATATTTT.

V and J are TRBV20-1 and TRBJ1-2, with a tentative D call TRBD1 (6 bases). Germline V lookup: CDR1 DFQATT, CDR2 SNEGSKA (reference sequence). This CDR3 contains 12 residues. Deletions cut 4 bases from V and 4 bases from J, with 10 bases between. CDR3 loop: CSATDRSYGYTF. DNA of the CDR3: TGCAGTGCTACAGACAGGAGCTATGGCTACACCTTC.

This clonotype showed up many times. The V call is TRBV7-2, the J call TRBJ2-2; 8 bases map to TRBD1. Germline V gene data show CDR1 as SGHTA and CDR2 as FQGNSA. With 3 bases clipped from V and 2 bases from J, the junction kept 2 bases outside the gene matches. The CDR3 spans 15 residues. The CDR3 loop is CASSFDRGNTGELFF. The CDR3 nucleotides read TGTGCCAGCAGCTTCGACAGGGGAAACACCGGGGAGCTGTTTTTT.

V gene TRBV10-3 combines with J gene TRBJ1-2, with 8 bases matching TRBD1. This CDR3 contains 16 residues. Germline CDR1 ENHRY, CDR2 SYGVKD. The V gene end was trimmed by 3 bases and the J gene end by 4 bases; junction bases not matched to a gene: 10. CDR3 DNA: TGTGCCATCAGTGATTCCGGACAGGGAAAGACCTATGGCTACACCTTC. Amino acids: CAISDSGQGKTYGYTF.

Of note for this clonotype: The CDR3 does not close with the conserved phenylalanine or tryptophan, likely indicating a read error. The limits of the CDR3 on the DNA are not certain, so only TCRdb's listed CDR3 is given. CDR3 residues: CASSLGDRK. The chain carries TRBV7-9 and TRBJ1-1; TRBD1 is taken as the D call from the table, unchecked against the DNA. CDR1 SEHNR and CDR2 FQNEAQ come from the germline V gene (reference sequence). The CDR3 comprises 9 residues, both ends counted.

This clonotype was recorded a few times. The chain links TRBV29-1 to TRBJ1-1; D remains ambiguous. Germline assignment: CDR1 SQVTM and CDR2 ANQGSEA. V was shortened by 6 bases and J by 5 bases, with 13 bases between the two germline ends. The CDR3 is made up of 12 amino acids. The CDR3: CSVGRSRTEAFF. Here the CDR3 DNA reads TGCAGCGTCGGAAGGAGCCGGACTGAAGCTTTCTTT. Supplemented by reference TRBV29-1 and TRBJ1-1, the full variable domain reads SAVISQKPSRDICQRGTSLTIQCQVDSQVTMMFWYRQQPGQSLTLIATANQGSEATYESGFVIDKFPISRPNLTFSTLTVSNMSPEDSSIYLCSVGRSRTEAFFGQGTRLTVV.